This TCR beta chain comes out of a study of blood T cell repertoires in COVID-19. Study as a whole: Donors in the United States, Italy and Spain gave samples during acute or convalescent COVID-19. In each case, the material was cDNA or gDNA derived from T cells, B-cell-depleted T cells, or PBMCs.

While infection was still active, Seattle patients were enrolled and then followed longitudinally. The CDR3 is 14 residues long. As originally analysed: Using reference gene primer amplification, nucleated cell counts were estimated. Some clones are missing from TCRdb's copy, which holds only in-frame ones; the method was immunoSEQ multiplex PCR. V, J and clone size are taken as reported in that table, and D and trimming were inferred from the DNA itself. The data hold more than 80,000 clones, with about nine tenths observed a single time. The chain has TRBV12-1 and TRBJ1-5; the table's D gene call, TRBD1, was not cross checked with the DNA. TRBV12-1 is assigned pseudogene status. The source is a young man with COVID-19, enrolled during active disease. The specimen was peripheral blood. The CDR3 is CASSSQGSNQPQHF. CDR3 DNA sequence: TGTGCCAGCAGTTCCCAGGGTTCCAATCAGCCCCAGCATTTT.